This T cell receptor beta chain was retrieved from a study of T-cell reconstitution after alpha-beta-depleted transplantation in children. Whole-study findings and limits: Several hundred graft clones that had expanded were reportedly the source of alpha-beta T cells about two months after transplant. Most T-cell counts and diversity one year after the transplant came from T cells that were newly produced.

Preparing the TCRbeta library involved the use of unique molecular identifiers. TCRdb processed the PCR reads anew with MiXCR; each CDR3 protein has one entry. The data contain more than 200,000 distinct CDR3 sequences, about 26% of them singletons. Many counts were recorded for this clonotype. Its antigen is as yet unknown. CDR3 length equals 15 residues. V was pared by 7 bases and J by 1 base, with 16 bases between. The TCR was taken from a girl aged 2-9 years with Fanconi anemia, due to receive a stem cell transplant. The rearrangement joins TRBV12-3 or TRBV12-4 to TRBJ2-5, with D perhaps matching TRBD2 (6 bases). The specimen was PBMCs, collected before TCRalphabeta/CD19-depleted stem cell transplant. In DNA, the CDR3 is TGTGCCAGCACCCTCAGCGGGCTCGCCCAAGAGACCCAGTACTTC. Residues: CASTLSGLAQETQYF.